The 24 T cell receptor beta chains given below trace back to one sample, sequenced in a study of response to subunit inactivated influenza vaccine. One entry per CDR3 protein, called by TCRdb with MiXCR from the RT-PCR reads. The top ten hold approximately 10% of the sample, which has 610,000 or so distinct CDR3 sequences, approximately 15% seen once. Sequencing was performed on PBMCs from blood, taken 12 days after vaccination. The receptors were sampled from a man aged 50-59 years who received an inactivated influenza vaccine.

This clonotype was counted only a few times. The rearrangement links TRBV4-1 to TRBJ1-2; TRBD1 might be the D (5 bases). V dropped 1 base and J dropped 5 bases, with 14 bases sitting between them. Germline CDR1 MGHRA, CDR2 YSYEKL. The CDR3 length is 15 residues. Written as DNA, the CDR3 is TGCGCCAGCAGCCAAGTCAGTCAGGGCGGGTATGGCTACACCTTC. Translating it yields CASSQVSQGGYGYTF.

The chain employs TRBV29-1 and TRBJ2-7; D perhaps matches TRBD2 (6 bases). Germline V gene sequence: CDR1 SQVTM, CDR2 ANQGSEA. The CDR3 totals 13 residues. Deletions cut 7 bases from V and 0 bases from J, with 13 bases between. The CDR3, as DNA: TGCAGCGCGAGAGGGACTGTCTCCTACGAGCAGTACTTC. Its translation: CSARGTVSYEQYF.

The chain links TRBV5-1 to TRBJ2-3, with D tentatively TRBD2 (7 bases). Germline CDR1 SGHRS, CDR2 YFSETQ. V was cut by 4 bases and J by 6 bases, with 18 bases left in between. This CDR3 contains 15 residues. CDR3 loop: CASSGGATVADTQYF. As DNA, the CDR3 is TGCGCCAGCAGCGGGGGGGCCACGGTAGCCGATACGCAGTATTTT.

The table lists this clonotype with many counts. The chain carries TRBV7-8 and TRBJ2-3, with 7 bases lining up with TRBD1. Germline V CDR1 and CDR2: SGHVS, FQNEAQ. This CDR3 has 14 amino acids. J was trimmed by 4 bases and V by 4 bases; bases with no gene match: 5. The CDR3 nucleotides read TGTGCCAGCAGCTCCCTGAGGGGGCCAGATACGCAGTATTTT. Protein sequence: CASSSLRGPDTQYF.

This chain joins TRBV4-3 and TRBJ1-1; TRBD1 agrees at 10 bases. The CDR3 contains 16 residues. The germline CDR1 and CDR2 sequences are LGHNA and YSLEER. Unmatched junction bases numbered 7, after V lost 1 base and J lost 5 bases. CDR3 protein: CASSQGQGAPFTEAFF. The DNA of the CDR3 is TGCGCCAGCAGCCAAGGACAGGGGGCCCCCTTTACTGAAGCTTTCTTT.

This clonotype was detected only a few times. This chain joins TRBV6-2 or TRBV6-3 and TRBJ2-1, with TRBD2 matching 9 bases. V was clipped by 0 bases and J by 6 bases; unmatched bases: 18. Germline values: CDR1 MNHEY, CDR2 SVGEGT. The CDR3 has 20 amino acids. For the CDR3, the DNA is TGTGCCAGCAGTTACTCGACAGGCGCTAGAAGCGGGAGGAGCCCCAATGAGCAGTTCTTC. As protein: CASSYSTGARSGRSPNEQFF.

This rearrangement joins TRBV19 to TRBJ2-1, with 7 positions matching TRBD2. Germline V lookup: CDR1 LNHDA, CDR2 SQIVND (reference sequence). After removal of 10 bases from V and 2 bases from J, the junction contained 5 bases not matched to a gene. The CDR3 consists of 13 residues. The CDR3 region is CATRLAPYNEQFF. DNA for the CDR3: TGTGCCACAAGACTAGCCCCCTACAATGAGCAGTTCTTC.

The rearrangement links TRBV20-1 to TRBJ1-2; possible D gene TRBD1, 5 bases. The CDR3 totals 14 residues. Germline CDR1 DFQATT, CDR2 SNEGSKA (reference sequence). Between the trimmed V and J ends, which lost 6 bases and 4 bases, there was a span of 18 bases. The CDR3 here is CSAFGDQRPYGYTF. The CDR3 DNA reads as TGCAGTGCCTTTGGGGACCAGAGGCCCTATGGCTACACCTTC.

This clonotype was observed a few times. V gene TRBV10-2 combines with J gene TRBJ2-3; 8 bases map to TRBD1. The CDR3 spans 14 residues. Germline V lookup: CDR1 WSHSY, CDR2 SAAADI. With 6 bases clipped from V and 3 bases from J, the junction kept 5 bases outside the gene matches. CDR3: CASRTGDNTDTQYF. The CDR3 DNA follows: TGCGCCAGCAGGACAGGGGATAATACAGATACGCAGTATTTT.

V is TRBV25-1 and J is TRBJ1-3; D not resolved. From germline, CDR1 is MGHDK and CDR2 SYGVNS. The length of the CDR3 is 15 residues. V was shortened by 1 base and J by 4 bases, with 11 bases between the two germline ends. The DNA for the CDR3 is TGTGCCAGCAGTGAATGGGAGGGAGCCGGAAACACCATATATTTT. It codes for CASSEWEGAGNTIYF.

The genes are TRBV12-3 or TRBV12-4 and TRBJ2-5; 9 nucleotides align to TRBD1. The ends lost 2 bases at V and 3 bases at J; junction bases unmatched: 7. The CDR3 spans 16 residues. The CDR3 reads CASSLLRGDREETQYF. The CDR3 nucleotides are TGTGCCAGCAGTTTATTGAGAGGGGACAGGGAAGAGACCCAGTACTTC.

The chain links TRBV7-9 to TRBJ1-1; no definite D call. The CDR3 runs 16 residues. The germline V gene encodes CDR1 SEHNR and CDR2 FQNEAQ (reference sequence). V dropped 3 bases and J dropped 0 bases, with 14 bases sitting between them. The CDR3 nucleotides are TGTGCCAGCAGCTTGGGTCCTGGCGGCCTGAACACTGAAGCTTTCTTT. This codes for CASSLGPGGLNTEAFF.

This rearrangement joins TRBV5-1 to TRBJ2-5, with D perhaps TRBD1 (8 bases). Trimming pared 7 bases from V and 1 base from J, leaving 17 bases between. The CDR3 covers 15 residues. The germline V gene encodes CDR1 SGHRS and CDR2 YFSETQ. As DNA, the CDR3 is TGCGCCAGCGGCGGACAGGGAGGGATCCAAGAGACCCAGTACTTC. It yields the protein CASGGQGGIQETQYF.

A few counts support this clonotype. V gene TRBV6-5 combines with J gene TRBJ1-2, with 8 nucleotides matching TRBD1. The CDR3 covers 18 residues. Germline lookup yields CDR1 MNHEY and CDR2 SVGAGI. Germline trimming cut 4 bases from V and 1 base from J; bases unmatched to any gene: 14. CDR3 nucleotides: TGTGCCAGCAGTTCCTCTGGGACAGGCTTTCAGTATAACTATGGCTACACCTTC. Amino acid sequence: CASSSSGTGFQYNYGYTF.

V is TRBV12-3 or TRBV12-4 and J is TRBJ2-2, with D perhaps matching TRBD2 (5 bases). V lost 8 bases, J lost 6 bases, and 16 bases lay in between. The CDR3 totals 14 residues. The CDR3 region is CASRIRGFAGELFF. Written as DNA, the CDR3 is TGTGCCAGCCGAATAAGAGGGTTCGCCGGGGAGCTGTTTTTT.

This clonotype was observed a few times. This chain connects TRBV20-1 to TRBJ1-5; D uncertain. Trimming stripped 0 bases from V and 0 bases from J, with 6 bases between. The CDR3 is made up of 14 amino acids. Germline V gives CDR1 DFQATT, CDR2 SNEGSKA (reference sequence). CDR3 protein: CSARDGDSNQPQHF. DNA of the CDR3: TGCAGTGCTAGAGATGGGGATAGCAATCAGCCCCAGCATTTT.

The rearrangement uses TRBV2 and TRBJ2-2, with TRBD2 matching over 7 bases. The germline gives CDR1 SNHLY, CDR2 FYNNEI. The CDR3 sequence is 15 residues long. Trimming removed 3 bases from V and 4 bases from J; junction bases left unmatched: 5. This CDR3 reads CASSDQRGGTGELFF. DNA for the CDR3: TGTGCCAGCAGTGACCAGCGGGGCGGCACCGGGGAGCTGTTTTTT.

In this sample, this clonotype turned up a few times. The rearrangement joins TRBV29-1 to TRBJ1-1, with no clear D. CDR1 SQVTM and CDR2 ANQGSEA come from the germline V gene. Deletions cut 3 bases from V and 6 bases from J, with 11 bases between. The CDR3 has 12 amino acids. The CDR3 coding sequence is TGCAGCGTTGAGTTTTCGGGTGCTGAAGCTTTCTTT. Protein sequence: CSVEFSGAEAFF. The variable domain in full, with the rest retrieved from reference TRBV29-1 and TRBJ1-1, is SAVISQKPSRDICQRGTSLTIQCQVDSQVTMMFWYRQQPGQSLTLIATANQGSEATYESGFVIDKFPISRPNLTFSTLTVSNMSPEDSSIYLCSVEFSGAEAFFGQGTRLTVV.

This clonotype was seen a few times. The CDR3 DNA follows: TGCGCCAGCAGCTTGGTGAACAGTCTCTATGGCTACACCTTC. This translates into CASSLVNSLYGYTF. The chain recombines TRBV5-1 with TRBJ1-2; D is unresolved. CDR1 SGHRS and CDR2 YFSETQ come from the germline V gene. Trimming left V 0 bases short and J 4 bases short, with 10 bases between. The CDR3 consists of 14 residues. Filled out from reference TRBV5-1 and TRBJ1-2, the complete variable domain reads KAGVTQTPRYLIKTRGQQVTLSCSPISGHRSVSWYQQTPGQGLQFLFEYFSETQRNKGNFPGRFSGRQFSNSRSEMNVSTLELGDSALYLCASSLVNSLYGYTFGSGTRLTVV.

The gene calls are TRBV14 and TRBJ1-6; TRBD1 matches at 8 bases. The germline V gene has CDR1 SGHDN and CDR2 FVKESK. This CDR3 comprises 15 residues. The ends lost 6 bases at V and 9 bases at J; junction bases unmatched: 10. The CDR3 DNA sequence: TGTGCCAGCAGTCCCCAGGCAGGGGGCGGTTCACCCCTCCACTTT. Its protein product is CASSPQAGGGSPLHF.

The chain has TRBV3-1 and TRBJ2-3, with TRBD2 identical over 10 bases. J gave up 9 bases and V 5 bases, and 11 bases lay outside the gene matches. The CDR3 contains 15 residues. From germline, CDR1 is LGHDT and CDR2 YNNKEL (reference sequence). CDR3 residues: CASSFQRGGPGTQYF. DNA of the CDR3: TGTGCCAGCAGCTTCCAGCGGGGGGGCCCTGGAACGCAGTATTTT.

This clonotype has only a few counts. The rearrangement uses TRBV27 and TRBJ2-7; 9 positions agree with TRBD1. The CDR3 is 17 amino acids. After removal of 4 bases from V and 4 bases from J, the junction contained 14 bases not matched to a gene. Germline CDR1 MNHEY, CDR2 SMNVEV (reference sequence). CDR3 DNA sequence: TGTGCCAGCAGTTACAAAGCCCTATGGGACAGGGCTTACGAGCAGTACTTC. Protein sequence: CASSYKALWDRAYEQYF.

Many counts were recorded for this clonotype. The chain combines TRBV7-2 with TRBJ2-2, with D unresolved. Per the germline V gene, CDR1 is SGHTA and CDR2 is FQGNSA. V lost 1 base and J lost 8, with 5 bases in between. The CDR3 spans 12 residues. The CDR3 bases are TGTGCCAGCAGCTTAGGCTGGGGGGAGCTGTTTTTT. It specifies CASSLGWGELFF.

The chain combines TRBV12-3 or TRBV12-4 with TRBJ2-3, with 13 positions matching TRBD2. The CDR3 totals 16 residues. The V and J ends lost 6 bases and 4 bases, in that order; junction bases with no gene match: 7. The CDR3 here is CASRRTSGGFPDTQYF. In nucleotides, the CDR3 is TGTGCCAGCAGACGGACTAGCGGGGGTTTTCCAGATACGCAGTATTTT.